This T cell receptor (beta chain) was sequenced for a study of chemoradiotherapy in HPV16-positive cancers. Findings and caveats of the study: HPV-specific T cells were functionally defined from only a couple of HPV16-positive patients. HPV-responsive T-cell expansion during chemoradiotherapy was linked to improved recurrence-free survival in HPV16-positive patients.

Sequencing was performed with immunoSEQ multiplex PCR; in TCRdb, only in-frame clones are kept and a portion is missing. The table records around 8,800 clones, 70% to 90% of them present only once. Losses at the gene ends were 8 bases for V and 6 bases for J; bases not matched to a gene: 16. The CDR3 runs to 15 residues. Germline V CDR1 and CDR2: SNHLY, FYNNEI. In regard to this clone: Its antigen is as yet unknown.

This receptor was taken from a human donor with HPV-associated anogenital cancer. This specimen consisted of tumor tissue, obtained from a patient who underwent chemoradiotherapy. This sequence joins TRBV2 and TRBJ2-7; 7 bases are shared with TRBD2. CDR3 sequence reads: CASRGDGLGLSEQYF. CDR3 bases: TGTGCCAGCCGAGGGGACGGACTAGGGTTGAGCGAGCAGTACTTC.